Presented here are 27 T cell receptor beta chains from one specimen sequenced in a study of T cell responses to AZD1222 COVID-19 vaccine. Produced via immunoSEQ multiplex PCR; TCRdb's table is partial and in-frame only. The sample holds around 120,000 clones, 90% to 95% seen once. The sample in question was peripheral blood, obtained on day 0 of AZD1222 vaccination. The source is an adult in good health.

This chain links TRBV7-9 with TRBJ1-5, with D tentatively TRBD1 (6 bases). Germline CDR1 and CDR2: SEHNR and FQNEAQ (reference sequence). The CDR3 runs 15 residues. V lost 5 bases to trimming and J lost 5 bases, with 16 bases between them. The CDR3 region is CASSNTGLLDQPQHF. CDR3 coding DNA: TGTGCCAGCAGCAACACAGGGCTTTTAGATCAGCCCCAGCATTTT. The complete variable domain, with remaining parts taken from reference TRBV7-9 and TRBJ1-5, reads DTGVSQNPRHKITKRGQNVTFRCDPISEHNRLYWYRQTLGQGPEFLTYFQNEAQLEKSRLLSDRFSAERPKGSFSTLEIQRTEQGDSAMYLCASSNTGLLDQPQHFGDGTRLSIL.

The chain uses TRBV7-3 and TRBJ2-1; D may correspond to TRBD1 or TRBD2 (7 bases each). Germline CDR1 and CDR2: SGHTA and FQGTGA. Trimming took 5 bases from V and 13 from J, leaving 18 bases between them. The CDR3 covers 13 residues. The CDR3 protein is CASSPLGGTAQFF. CDR3 nucleotides: TGTGCCAGCAGCCCCCTGGGGGGGACAGCCCAGTTCTTC.

The genes are TRBV7-9 and TRBJ1-1; tentatively, D is TRBD1 (5 bases). V lost 6 bases to trimming and J lost 6 bases, with 26 bases between them. The germline V gene encodes CDR1 SEHNR and CDR2 FQNEAQ (reference sequence). The CDR3 loop spans 17 amino acids. CDR3 nucleotides: TGTGCCAGCAGTCCCGTTGTCTACGGCGGGGGTTGGGCTGAAGCTTTCTTT. Its protein product is CASSPVVYGGGWAEAFF. Based on the CDR3 plus reference TRBV7-9 and TRBJ1-1, the full variable domain is DTGVSQNPRHKITKRGQNVTFRCDPISEHNRLYWYRQTLGQGPEFLTYFQNEAQLEKSRLLSDRFSAERPKGSFSTLEIQRTEQGDSAMYLCASSPVVYGGGWAEAFFGQGTRLTVV.

V gene TRBV10-3 combines with J gene TRBJ1-2, with TRBD1 identical over 7 bases. This CDR3 has 14 amino acids. Germline CDR1 ENHRY, CDR2 SYGVKD. V was clipped by 10 bases and J by 5 bases; unmatched bases: 13. CDR3 sequence (DNA): TGTGCCACAGGACAGGCCACCAAGGAATATGGCTACACCTTC. Translating it yields CATGQATKEYGYTF.

The chain carries TRBV4-2 and TRBJ2-1; 7 nucleotides line up with TRBD1. Germline assignment: CDR1 LGHNA and CDR2 YNFKEQ. The CDR3 sequence is 15 residues long. V dropped 1 base and J dropped 8; count of bases not matched to a gene: 8. In DNA, the CDR3 is TGTGCCAGCAGCCAAGCGAATTTTCAGGGGGATGAGCAGTTCTTC. It translates to CASSQANFQGDEQFF.

The V call is TRBV10-3, the J call TRBJ1-1, with D unresolved. V lost 6 bases and J lost 1, with 15 bases in between. Germline values: CDR1 ENHRY, CDR2 SYGVKD. This CDR3 region has 15 residues. CDR3 DNA: TGTGCCATCAGCGAACCCGGACGGAAGAACACTGAAGCTTTCTTT. It codes for CAISEPGRKNTEAFF.

CDR3 region: CASQTATYEQYF. The CDR3 nucleotides are TGTGCCAGCCAGACAGCCACCTACGAGCAGTACTTC. V gene TRBV2 combines with J gene TRBJ2-7; a possible D gene is TRBD1 (5 bases). This CDR3 is 12 amino acids long. V shed 8 bases and J shed 2 bases, with 10 bases lying between them. CDR1 is SNHLY, CDR2 FYNNEI, per germline.

This CDR3 is CASSISLQGGINQPQHF. CDR3 nucleotide sequence: TGTGCCAGTAGTATAAGCCTACAGGGGGGAATAAATCAGCCCCAGCATTTT. The chain employs TRBV19 and TRBJ1-5, with TRBD1 identical over 8 bases. V was clipped by 2 bases and J by 4 bases; unmatched bases: 10. Germline lookup yields CDR1 LNHDA and CDR2 SQIVND (reference sequence). This CDR3 is built from 17 residues.

The chain combines TRBV19 with TRBJ2-7; a possible D gene is TRBD1 (5 bases). The CDR3 spans 13 residues. Trimming pared 5 bases from V and 4 bases from J, leaving 12 bases between. Per germline, CDR1 LNHDA and CDR2 SQIVND (reference sequence). This CDR3 is CASSLVRGYEQYF. The CDR3 DNA reads TGTGCCAGTAGTCTTGTTAGGGGTTACGAGCAGTACTTC.

CDR3 sequence (DNA): TGTGCCAGCAGCCATTTCTCTGGGGCCAACGTCCTGACTTTC. Its protein product is CASSHFSGANVLTF. The chain couples TRBV16 to TRBJ2-6; D gene unclear. This CDR3 spans 14 amino acids. From germline, CDR1 is KGHSY and CDR2 FQNENV. V dropped 3 bases and J dropped 0 bases, with 3 bases sitting between them.

This sequence joins TRBV21-1 and TRBJ1-2; the table's D call TRBD1 went unverified against the DNA. TRBV21-1 is a pseudogene segment. The CDR3 loop spans 12 amino acids. CDR3 residues: CASRTDNYGYTF. CDR3 in DNA: TGTGCCAGCAGGACAGACAACTATGGCTACACCTTC.

The chain has TRBV6-5 and TRBJ1-6; TRBD1 matches 9 bases. V shed 6 bases, J shed 5 bases, and the junction held 5 bases outside the gene matches. Germline V CDR1 and CDR2: MNHEY, SVGAGI. This CDR3 is built from 15 residues. CDR3 DNA sequence: TGTGCCAGCAGGGGACAGGGCGGCGATAATTCACCCCTCCACTTT. It codes for CASRGQGGDNSPLHF.

This chain joins TRBV11-2 and TRBJ1-1, with 8 bases identical to TRBD1. CDR1 and CDR2 (germline): SGHAT, FQNNGV. The CDR3 contains 16 residues. The V segment lost 1 base and the J segment 1 base; nucleotides outside the gene matches: 5. CDR3 in amino acids: CASSLVRGTGNTEAFF. DNA of the CDR3: TGTGCCAGCAGCTTAGTCCGTGGGACAGGGAACACTGAAGCTTTCTTT.

The chain has TRBV19 and TRBJ2-7, with TRBD1 matching 12 bases. Germline CDR1 and CDR2: LNHDA and SQIVND (reference sequence). Trimming removed 5 bases from V and 3 bases from J; junction bases left unmatched: 5. This CDR3 is 15 amino acids long. The CDR3 reads CASSPGTGGIYEQYF. The DNA for the CDR3 is TGTGCCAGTAGTCCCGGGACAGGGGGCATCTACGAGCAGTACTTC.

This chain connects TRBV10-3 to TRBJ2-5; D uncertain. V lost 6 bases and J lost 5, with 13 bases in between. Germline-derived CDR1 and CDR2 are ENHRY and SYGVKD. The CDR3 loop spans 13 amino acids. The CDR3 here is CAISDDIRETQYF. In DNA form, the CDR3 reads TGTGCCATCAGCGACGACATAAGGGAGACCCAGTACTTC.

The chain carries TRBV19 and TRBJ1-2, with D uncertain. The CDR3 extends over 11 amino acids. Germline V gene sequence: CDR1 LNHDA, CDR2 SQIVND (reference sequence). The CDR3, as DNA: TGTGCGAGCGGCCAACTTAATGGCTACACCTTC. Its protein is CASGQLNGYTF.

The chain recombines TRBV6-6 with TRBJ1-5; TRBD1 might be the D (5 bases). This CDR3 has 14 amino acids. The germline V gene encodes CDR1 MNHNY and CDR2 SVGAGI (reference sequence). V shed 4 bases and J shed 0 bases, with 7 bases lying between them. The CDR3 nucleotides are TGTGCCAGCAGTTCACAGGCTAGCAATCAGCCCCAGCATTTT. Translated, it gives CASSSQASNQPQHF.

V and J are TRBV7-2 and TRBJ1-2; D is unclear. This CDR3 is built from 11 residues. Trimming stripped 6 bases from V and 6 bases from J, with 8 bases between. Germline V gene lookup returns CDR1 SGHTA and CDR2 FQGNSA. Here the CDR3 reads CASRIGNGYTF. Written as DNA, the CDR3 is TGTGCCAGCAGGATCGGGAATGGCTACACCTTC.

J is TRBJ1-1 and V is TRBV29-1; the D is unclear. The CDR3 totals 13 residues. CDR1 and CDR2 (germline): SQVTM, ANQGSEA. Between the trimmed V and J ends, which lost 0 bases and 6 bases, there was a span of 11 bases. CDR3 amino acids: CSVEDHKSPEAFF. CDR3 in DNA: TGCAGCGTTGAAGATCACAAATCCCCTGAAGCTTTCTTT.

V usage is TRBV12-3 or TRBV12-4 and J usage is TRBJ1-2, with D perhaps matching TRBD1 (6 bases). Trimming took 3 bases from V and 8 from J, leaving 13 bases between them. The CDR3 is 13 amino acids. The CDR3 DNA follows: TGTGCCAGCAGTTTCACAGGGCTGAAAGGCTACACCTTC. Its translation: CASSFTGLKGYTF.

This rearrangement joins TRBV2 to TRBJ1-2; TRBD1 matches 7 bases. CDR1 and CDR2 from the germline V gene are SNHLY and FYNNEI. The ends lost 6 bases at V and 5 bases at J; junction bases unmatched: 15. The CDR3 is 16 residues long. CDR3 nucleotide sequence: TGTGCCAGCAGACAGCCGGGACAGCTAACTTTTTATGGCTACACCTTC. Amino acids: CASRQPGQLTFYGYTF. Full variable domain (remainder filled in from reference TRBV2 and TRBJ1-2): EPEVTQTPSHQVTQMGQEVILRCVPISNHLYFYWYRQILGQKVEFLVSFYNNEISEKSEIFDDQFSVERPDGSNFTLKIRSTKLEDSAMYFCASRQPGQLTFYGYTFGSGTRLTVV.

The chain uses TRBV7-9 and TRBJ2-3; the D is unclear. The CDR3 is 15 amino acids. Germline assignment: CDR1 SEHNR and CDR2 FQNEAQ (reference sequence). V was trimmed by 8 bases and J by 2 bases, leaving 17 bases between them. The CDR3 region is CASPGKRSYTDTQYF. The CDR3 DNA follows: TGTGCCAGCCCCGGAAAGAGGAGTTACACAGATACGCAGTATTTT.

This sequence joins TRBV6-5 and TRBJ1-3; no clear D. The V end lost 7 bases, the J end lost 0 bases, and 7 bases lay between the germline ends. Germline-derived CDR1 and CDR2 are MNHEY and SVGAGI. There are 13 residues in the CDR3. The CDR3 spells CASTGSSGNTIYF. Here the CDR3 DNA reads TGTGCCAGCACCGGGAGCTCTGGAAACACCATATATTTT.

The V call is TRBV12-3 or TRBV12-4, the J call TRBJ1-2; D not certain. Deletions cut 6 bases from V and 13 bases from J, with 18 bases between. The CDR3 loop spans 12 amino acids. CDR3 DNA sequence: TGTGCCAGCAGACACGGCCCCAAGGGAGGCACCTTC. The encoded protein is CASRHGPKGGTF.

This chain links TRBV12-3 or TRBV12-4 with TRBJ2-2, with 8 nucleotides matching TRBD2. The CDR3 length is 13 residues. V trimming: 10 bases; J trimming: 4 bases; junction bases outside the gene matches: 5. The chain's CDR3 is CATRREATGELFF. In DNA, the CDR3 is TGTGCCACCCGGCGGGAGGCCACCGGGGAGCTGTTTTTT.

The chain carries TRBV10-3 and TRBJ2-7; 7 bases fit TRBD1. J gave up 2 bases and V 4 bases, and 5 bases lay outside the gene matches. This CDR3 comprises 14 residues. Germline V gene sequence: CDR1 ENHRY, CDR2 SYGVKD. DNA for the CDR3: TGTGCCATCAGTGGACAGGGAAGTGCCTACGAGCAGTACTTC. This sequence encodes CAISGQGSAYEQYF.

The sample holds one count of this clone. This chain connects TRBV7-9 to TRBJ1-2; no firm D call. Trimming left V 3 bases short and J 8 bases short, with 16 bases between. The CDR3 totals 14 residues. Germline V gives CDR1 SEHNR, CDR2 FQNEAQ (reference sequence). In DNA form, the CDR3 reads TGTGCCAGCAGCTTGAGCGGGCAAGCCTGGGGCTACACCTTC. Protein product: CASSLSGQAWGYTF.